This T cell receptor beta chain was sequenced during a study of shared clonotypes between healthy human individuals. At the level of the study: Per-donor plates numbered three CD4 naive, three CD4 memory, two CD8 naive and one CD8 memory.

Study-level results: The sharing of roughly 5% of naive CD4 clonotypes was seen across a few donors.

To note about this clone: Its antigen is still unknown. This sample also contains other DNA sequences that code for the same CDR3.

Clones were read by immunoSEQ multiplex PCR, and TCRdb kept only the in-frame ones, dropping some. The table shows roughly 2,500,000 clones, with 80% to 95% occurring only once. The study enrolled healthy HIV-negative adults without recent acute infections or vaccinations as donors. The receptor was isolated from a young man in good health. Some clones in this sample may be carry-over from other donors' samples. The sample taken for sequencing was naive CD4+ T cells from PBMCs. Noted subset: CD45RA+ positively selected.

Here the CDR3 DNA reads TGTGCCAGCAGCGTAGCGCCGGGTAGCTCCTACGAGCAGTACTTC. Translation: CASSVAPGSSYEQYF. This rearrangement joins TRBV9 to TRBJ2-7, with D hard to call. The CDR3 sequence is 15 residues long. From germline, CDR1 is SGDLS and CDR2 YYNGEE. Trimming shortened V by 0 bases and J by 0 bases, and 10 bases separated the two germline ends.